This record looks at one TCR beta chain sequence and its context. Amplification used 60 Vbeta primers and 13 Jbeta primers. Profiled with immunoSEQ multiplex PCR; TCRdb holds only in-frame clones, not every one. Of over 200,000 clones in the sample, over 70% were seen once. The data originate from a study of cytomegalovirus exposure and HLA in healthy donors. V was clipped by 4 bases and J by 4 bases, with 17 bases between them. The CDR3 extends over 16 amino acids. Germline V gives CDR1 SGHRS, CDR2 YFSETQ. The chain links TRBV5-1 to TRBJ2-2; unclear D gene. Sequences were obtained from PBMCs. The sequence was collected from a woman between 55 and 75 years old in good health and CMV-seropositive. The CDR3 region is CASSTTPGSLTGELFF. The CDR3, as DNA: TGCGCCAGCAGCACTACCCCCGGGTCCCTCACCGGGGAGCTGTTTTTT. The full variable domain, completed using reference TRBV5-1 and TRBJ2-2, is KAGVTQTPRYLIKTRGQQVTLSCSPISGHRSVSWYQQTPGQGLQFLFEYFSETQRNKGNFPGRFSGRQFSNSRSEMNVSTLELGDSALYLCASSTTPGSLTGELFFGEGSRLTVL.